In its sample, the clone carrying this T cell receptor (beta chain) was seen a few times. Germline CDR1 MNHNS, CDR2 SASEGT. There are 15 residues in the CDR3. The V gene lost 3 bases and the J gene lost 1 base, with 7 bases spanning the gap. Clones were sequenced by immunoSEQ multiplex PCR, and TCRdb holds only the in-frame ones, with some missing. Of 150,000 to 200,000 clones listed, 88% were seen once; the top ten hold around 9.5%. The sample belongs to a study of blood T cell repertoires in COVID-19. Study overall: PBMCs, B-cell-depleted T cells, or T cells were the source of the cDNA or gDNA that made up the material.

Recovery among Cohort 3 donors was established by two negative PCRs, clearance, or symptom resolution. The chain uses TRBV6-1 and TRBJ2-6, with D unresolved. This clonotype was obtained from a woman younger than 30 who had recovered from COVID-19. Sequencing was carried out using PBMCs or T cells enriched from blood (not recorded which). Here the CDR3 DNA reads TGTGCCAGCAGTGATATGAGTTCTGGGGCCAACGTCCTGACTTTC. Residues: CASSDMSSGANVLTF.